This T cell receptor beta chain is drawn from a study of T cell responses to AZD1222 COVID-19 vaccine. The germline V gene has CDR1 MDHEN and CDR2 SYDVKM. V was shortened by 3 bases and J by 2 bases, with 8 bases between the two germline ends. The CDR3 contains 14 residues. Libraries were prepared by immunoSEQ multiplex PCR; TCRdb keeps only in-frame clonotypes and omits some of them. The sample has some 89,000 clones; about 92% are singletons. This receptor was obtained from an adult in good health. This specimen consisted of peripheral blood, obtained on day 0 of AZD1222 vaccination. The V and J genes are TRBV28 and TRBJ2-1, with D possibly TRBD2 on 6 matching bases. The CDR3 sequence is CASSFPGAYNEQFF. The CDR3 DNA reads as TGTGCCAGCAGTTTCCCGGGAGCCTACAATGAGCAGTTCTTC.